A single sample is the source of the 6 T cell receptor beta chains below, sequenced in a study of shared clonotypes between healthy human individuals. The protocol was immunoSEQ multiplex PCR, while the TCRdb copy is restricted to in-frame clones and leaves out a portion. The sample includes a few million clones, approximately 90% of them seen just once. Sequenced material: naive CD4+ T cells sorted from blood. Subset meaning: CD45RA+ positively selected. The receptors were gathered from a man younger than 35 in good health.

The J gene is TRBJ1-1, the V gene TRBV30, with TRBD1 as a possible D gene (5 bases). V gave up 4 bases and J gave up 3 bases, with 9 bases separating them. CDR3 size: 12 residues. Germline V gene data show CDR1 as GTSNPN and CDR2 as SVGIG (reference sequence). CDR3 in amino acids: CAWKGRDTEAFF. The CDR3, as DNA: TGTGCCTGGAAAGGCAGGGACACTGAAGCTTTCTTT.

The chain links TRBV15 to TRBJ2-5; no clear D. Trimming shortened V by 5 bases and J by 3 bases, and 16 bases separated the two germline ends. This CDR3 contains 15 residues. Germline V CDR1 and CDR2: LNHNV, YYDKDF (reference sequence). The CDR3 reads CATSPKTYPKETQYF. The CDR3 coding sequence is TGTGCCACCAGCCCCAAGACCTACCCAAAAGAGACCCAGTACTTC.

The chain carries TRBV5-1 and TRBJ1-1, with 10 positions matching TRBD1. The CDR3 has 13 amino acids. CDR1 is SGHRS and CDR2 is YFSETQ in the germline V gene. J gave up 5 bases and V 4 bases, and 2 bases lay outside the gene matches. The CDR3 region is CASSGTGVTEAFF. CDR3 sequence (DNA): TGCGCCAGCAGCGGGACAGGGGTGACTGAAGCTTTCTTT.

This sequence joins TRBV4-1 and TRBJ1-2, with no clear D. CDR1 and CDR2 from the germline V gene are MGHRA and YSYEKL. Trimming shortened V by 0 bases and J by 8 bases, and 7 bases separated the two germline ends. The CDR3 runs to 12 residues. The CDR3 here is CASSQDRYGYTF. The CDR3 bases are TGCGCCAGCAGCCAAGATCGTTACGGCTACACCTTC.

V usage is TRBV5-1 and J usage is TRBJ2-7, with 8 nucleotides matching TRBD1. Germline lookup yields CDR1 SGHRS and CDR2 YFSETQ. The CDR3 loop spans 16 amino acids. The ends lost 4 bases at V and 0 bases at J; junction bases unmatched: 9. The CDR3 region is CASSPTTGAGSYEQYF. In DNA form, the CDR3 reads TGCGCCAGCAGCCCGACGACAGGGGCTGGCTCCTACGAGCAGTACTTC.

This clone came up once. The chain links TRBV11-2 to TRBJ1-1, with 9 bases identical to TRBD1. J lost 0 bases, V lost 3 bases, and 2 bases had no gene match. Per germline, CDR1 SGHAT and CDR2 FQNNGV. The CDR3 totals 15 residues. Here the CDR3 DNA reads TGTGCCAGCAGCTTTCGGACAGGGGTGAACACTGAAGCTTTCTTT. Protein: CASSFRTGVNTEAFF.